These T cell receptor beta chains were read from a single sample in a study of T-cell memory formation after mild COVID-19. TCRdb itself ran the 5' RACE reads through MiXCR, one entry per CDR3 protein. The sample has some 320,000 distinct CDR3 sequences; about 15% are singletons. The specimen sequenced was PBMCs or a T cell subset sorted from them (not recorded which). The source is a man between 18 and 35 years old who had mild COVID-19 (a few samples of this study predate the infection). Cell type and time point are not known. The CDR3 runs from the conserved cysteine through the conserved F or W. The D gene is left open where the match is weak. Rows give clone size only sometimes, using once, few, many, or a class for an expanded clone.

TRBJ2-2 few TRBV3-1 - CASSARWAANTGELFF TGTGCCAGCAGCGCTAGGTGGGCGGCGAACACCGGGGAGCTGTTTTTT
TRBJ2-1 few TRBV4-2 - CASSPWTDTMTQFF TGTGCCAGCAGCCCGTGGACAGATACAATGACGCAGTTCTTC
TRBJ2-1 - TRBV5-6 TRBD2 CASSPTSGLYNEQFF TGTGCCAGCAGCCCGACTAGCGGCCTATACAATGAGCAGTTCTTC
TRBJ2-3 - TRBV9 - CASSLTGKMGDTQYF TGTGCCAGCAGCCTCACCGGGAAAATGGGCGATACGCAGTATTTT
TRBJ1-1 few TRBV11-3 - CASSLARYTEAFF TGTGCCAGCAGCTTGGCCCGGTACACTGAAGCTTTCTTT
TRBJ2-3 few TRBV11-2 - CASSLFIRRGASTDTQYF TGTGCCAGCAGCTTATTTATCCGTAGGGGGGCAAGCACAGATACGCAGTATTTT
TRBJ1-1 few TRBV5-6 - CASSLVGHTEAFF TGTGCCAGCAGCTTGGTTGGGCACACTGAAGCTTTCTTT
TRBJ2-5 few TRBV12-3/TRBV12-4 TRBD2 CASSSQRGGRETQYF TGTGCCAGCAGTTCTCAGCGGGGGGGCCGGGAGACCCAGTACTTC
TRBJ1-6 - TRBV12-3/TRBV12-4 TRBD1 CASRGQDRNSPLHF TGTGCCAGCAGAGGACAGGACCGCAATTCACCCCTCCACTTT
TRBJ1-2 few TRBV3-1 - CASSQDWVGVDDGYTF TGTGCCAGCAGCCAAGACTGGGTAGGAGTAGACGATGGCTACACCTTC
TRBJ2-4 few TRBV29-1 - CSADRNGIQYF TGCAGCGCAGACAGGAACGGCATTCAGTACTTC
TRBJ2-7 - TRBV2 - CATRGPSSYEQYF TGTGCCACCAGGGGCCCAAGCTCCTACGAGCAGTACTTC
TRBJ2-5 - TRBV7-2 TRBD1 CASSKNRGKETQYF TGTGCCAGCAGCAAAAACAGGGGGAAGGAGACCCAGTACTTC
TRBJ2-6 - TRBV5-4 TRBD1 CASSPGQALTGANVLTF TGTGCCAGCAGCCCGGGACAGGCCCTCACTGGGGCCAACGTCCTGACTTTC
TRBJ2-3 - TRBV5-1 - CASSLADLRDTQYF TGCGCCAGCAGCTTGGCCGACCTGAGGGATACGCAGTATTTT
TRBJ2-3 few TRBV4-2 TRBD2 CASSQVSGLATNTQYF TGTGCCAGCAGCCAAGTTTCCGGACTAGCGACAAATACGCAGTATTTT
TRBJ1-4 - TRBV27 - CASSRFATNEKLFF TGTGCCAGCAGTAGGTTCGCAACTAATGAAAAACTGTTTTTT
TRBJ2-5 few TRBV20-1 TRBD1 CSASSRGGKETQYF TGCAGTGCTTCTTCCCGAGGGGGCAAAGAGACCCAGTACTTC
TRBJ2-5 - TRBV7-6 TRBD1 CASSSDRGQGETQYF TGTGCCAGCAGCTCCGACAGGGGACAAGGGGAGACCCAGTACTTC
TRBJ2-7 many TRBV7-9 TRBD2 CASSPIAGGTHEQYF TGTGCCAGCAGCCCTATAGCGGGGGGGACCCACGAGCAGTACTTC
TRBJ2-2 - TRBV5-5 TRBD2 CASSLGLAGPANTGELFF TGTGCCAGCAGCTTGGGACTAGCGGGACCGGCGAACACCGGGGAGCTGTTTTTT
TRBJ1-1 - TRBV4-3 - CASSQDKNTEAFF TGCGCCAGCAGCCAAGACAAGAACACTGAAGCTTTCTTT
TRBJ2-7 many TRBV20-1 - CSALLPGRTDYEQYF TGCAGTGCACTCCTCCCGGGCAGGACAGATTACGAGCAGTACTTC
TRBJ2-7 few TRBV7-8 - CASSPGYGSGLAVRVEQYF TGTGCCAGCAGCCCAGGGTATGGAAGCGGGCTTGCGGTGAGGGTCGAGCAGTACTTC
TRBJ2-3 - TRBV6-2/TRBV6-3 - CASSSPYPGDTQYF TGTGCCAGCAGTTCGCCTTACCCCGGAGATACGCAGTATTTT
TRBJ1-4 - TRBV7-9 - CASSLGRVVEKLFF TGTGCCAGCAGCCTGGGGAGGGTGGTTGAAAAACTGTTTTTT
TRBJ2-6 - TRBV20-1 TRBD1 CSAGQGAGANVLTF TGCAGTGCGGGGCAGGGGGCTGGGGCCAACGTCCTGACTTTC
TRBJ2-3 - TRBV19 - CASSIARYLTDTQYF TGTGCCAGTAGTATAGCGCGGTACCTCACAGATACGCAGTATTTT
TRBJ2-1 - TRBV6-5 TRBD2 CASSRTSTSNEQFF TGTGCCAGCAGCCGGACTAGCACGTCCAATGAGCAGTTCTTC